A selection of T cell receptor beta chains follows, all from one sample in a study of T cell responses to AZD1222 COVID-19 vaccine. Clones were sequenced by immunoSEQ multiplex PCR, and TCRdb holds only the in-frame ones, with some missing. The sample holds approximately 180,000 clones, 90% seen once. The sequenced sample was peripheral blood, obtained on day 0 of AZD1222 vaccination. All receptors derive from an adult in good health. The CDR3 runs from the conserved cysteine through the conserved F or W. A D gene is named only where the DNA matches it firmly. Size tells how often a clone was seen (once, few, many) or the class of an expanded clone, and some rows leave it out.

. | TRBJ1-5 | TRBV4-2 | 15 | . | CASSQETGSNQPQHF | TGTGCCAGCAGCCAAGAAACAGGTAGCAATCAGCCCCAGCATTTT
. | TRBJ2-2 | TRBV3-1/TRBV3-2 | 14 | once | CASSPTHNPGELFF | TGTGCCAGCAGCCCGACCCATAACCCAGGGGAGCTGTTTTTT
TRBD2 | TRBJ2-5 | TRBV3-1/TRBV3-2 | 15 | . | CASSHGTSGWETQYF | TGTGCCAGCAGCCACGGGACTAGCGGCTGGGAGACCCAGTACTTC
. | TRBJ2-5 | TRBV6-1 | 13 | once | CASSEPGPGTQYF | TGTGCCAGCAGTGAACCCGGCCCGGGGACCCAGTACTTC
. | TRBJ2-1 | TRBV9 | 13 | . | CASSVGEYNEQFF | TGTGCCAGCAGCGTAGGAGAGTACAATGAGCAGTTCTTC
. | TRBJ1-1 | TRBV3-1/TRBV3-2 | 17 | . | CASSQEEHLPSGTEAFF | TGTGCCAGCAGCCAGGAGGAACATCTCCCTTCAGGCACTGAAGCTTTCTTT
TRBD1 | TRBJ1-6 | TRBV27 | 18 | . | CASSSGGDRVRLNSPLHF | TGTGCCAGCAGCTCGGGGGGGGACAGGGTTAGACTAAATTCACCCCTCCACTTT
. | TRBJ2-4 | TRBV6-2/TRBV6-3 | 13 | . | CASSFQGTDIQYF | TGTGCCAGCAGTTTCCAGGGGACGGACATTCAGTACTTC
. | TRBJ2-7 | TRBV2 | 15 | . | CASSVLGGKGYEQYF | TGTGCCAGCAGCGTCCTCGGGGGTAAGGGCTACGAGCAGTACTTC
. | TRBJ2-7 | TRBV7-9 | 15 | . | CASSSLGGSSYEQYF | TGTGCCAGCAGCTCCCTTGGCGGTAGCTCCTACGAGCAGTACTTC
TRBD1 | TRBJ1-2 | TRBV4-3 | 13 | . | CASSQGDRGGYTF | TGCGCCAGCAGCCAGGGGGACAGGGGCGGCTACACCTTC
TRBD1 | TRBJ1-2 | TRBV14 | 15 | . | CASSQQPGQIYGYTF | TGTGCCAGCAGCCAACAGCCGGGACAGATCTATGGCTACACCTTC
. | TRBJ2-7 | TRBV5-6 | 12 | . | CASSLGGAEQYF | TGTGCCAGCAGCTTAGGAGGGGCCGAGCAGTACTTC
TRBD1 | TRBJ2-7 | TRBV14 | 16 | . | CASSQLGTGHSYEQYF | TGTGCCAGCAGCCAACTCGGGACAGGGCACTCCTACGAGCAGTACTTC
TRBD1 | TRBJ1-2 | TRBV28 | 18 | . | CASSPTGPTGGENYGYTF | TGTGCCAGCAGTCCCACGGGGCCGACAGGGGGCGAGAACTATGGCTACACCTTC
. | TRBJ1-1 | TRBV6-2/TRBV6-3 | 15 | . | CASSPFPGQTLEAFF | TGTGCCAGCAGCCCCTTTCCCGGACAGACTCTTGAAGCTTTCTTT
TRBD1 | TRBJ2-5 | TRBV5-1 | 13 | . | CASSGTGQETQYF | TGCGCCAGCAGCGGGACAGGCCAAGAGACCCAGTACTTC
TRBD1 | TRBJ1-1 | TRBV4-2 | 16 | . | CASSPQGGPMNTEAFF | TGTGCCAGCAGCCCCCAAGGGGGCCCCATGAACACTGAAGCTTTCTTT
. | TRBJ2-3 | TRBV18 | 15 | . | CASSPPQGRTDTQYF | TGTGCCAGCTCACCACCTCAGGGGCGCACAGATACGCAGTATTTT
. | TRBJ1-1 | TRBV4-2 | 13 | . | CASSQGMNTEAFF | TGTGCCAGCAGCCAGGGAATGAACACTGAAGCTTTCTTT
. | TRBJ1-2 | TRBV7-9 | 14 | . | CASSETGVVGGYTF | TGTGCCAGCAGCGAAACCGGGGTGGTGGGGGGCTACACCTTC
. | TRBJ2-1 | TRBV7-2 | 15 | . | CASSLVGRGHNEQFF | TGTGCCAGCAGCTTAGTAGGGCGGGGACACAATGAGCAGTTCTTC
TRBD2 | TRBJ2-5 | TRBV5-1 | 15 | few | CASRQIGLAEETQYF | TGCGCCAGCAGACAAATAGGACTAGCGGAAGAGACCCAGTACTTC
. | TRBJ1-1 | TRBV18 | 14 | . | CASSPGQSNTEAFF | TGTGCCAGCTCACCAGGACAGTCGAACACTGAAGCTTTCTTT
. | TRBJ2-1 | TRBV15 | 13 | . | CATSRDRGREQFF | TGTGCCACCAGCAGAGATCGGGGCAGAGAGCAGTTCTTC
. | TRBJ2-2 | TRBV24-1 | 16 | . | CATSDRWGGDTGELFF | TGTGCCACCAGTGATCGGTGGGGCGGGGACACCGGGGAGCTGTTTTTT
. | TRBJ1-3 | TRBV19 | 13 | . | CASSIGGGGRSDF | TGTGCCAGTAGTATAGGAGGAGGGGGGCGAAGCGATTTT
TRBD1 | TRBJ1-2 | TRBV4-1 | 13 | . | CASSQALNRGCTF | TGCGCCAGCAGCCAAGCCCTAAACAGGGGATGCACCTTC
. | TRBJ1-1 | TRBV7-9 | 11 | once | CASSSFTEAFF | TGTGCCAGCAGTTCCTTCACTGAAGCTTTCTTT
. | TRBJ1-2 | TRBV19 | 17 | . | CASSPSVSWAFNYGYTF | TGTGCCAGTAGTCCCTCGGTCTCCTGGGCATTTAACTATGGCTACACCTTC
TRBD1 | TRBJ1-5 | TRBV5-8 | 15 | once | CASSPDPGGTQPQHF | TGTGCCAGCAGCCCAGACCCAGGGGGCACGCAGCCCCAGCATTTT
TRBD1 | TRBJ2-6 | TRBV9 | 17 | . | CASSAEPGGGGANVLTF | TGTGCCAGCAGCGCCGAGCCAGGGGGCGGTGGGGCCAACGTCCTGACTTTC
. | TRBJ1-1 | TRBV27 | 18 | . | CASSLYPDRILRETEAFF | TGTGCCAGCAGTTTATACCCGGACAGAATACTGAGGGAGACTGAAGCTTTCTTT
. | TRBJ2-7 | TRBV19 | 17 | once | CASSMRTRGTRSYEQYF | TGTGCCAGTAGTATGAGGACAAGGGGGACCCGCTCCTACGAGCAGTACTTC
TRBD2 | TRBJ2-3 | TRBV10-1 | 18 | few | CASSESGLAGGRTDTQYF | TGCGCCAGCAGTGAGTCAGGGCTAGCGGGGGGCCGCACAGATACGCAGTATTTT
. | TRBJ1-4 | TRBV7-3 | 15 | . | CASSSTGATNEKLFF | TGTGCCAGCAGCTCGACGGGGGCAACTAATGAAAAACTGTTTTTT
. | TRBJ1-1 | TRBV18 | 16 | . | CASSPPLAQGNTEAFF | TGTGCCAGCTCACCACCTTTGGCTCAGGGTAACACTGAAGCTTTCTTT
. | TRBJ2-1 | TRBV30 | 15 | . | CAWSVSERPLRLGFF | TGTGCCTGGAGTGTCTCAGAACGACCGCTGCGGTTAGGGTTCTTC
. | TRBJ1-2 | TRBV4-3 | 15 | . | CASSQVTEGQYGYTF | TGCGCCAGCAGCCAAGTGACAGAGGGACAATATGGCTACACCTTC
. | TRBJ1-1 | TRBV14 | 15 | . | CASSQRGSRYTEAFF | TGTGCCAGCAGCCAGAGGGGGTCGAGGTATACTGAAGCTTTCTTT
TRBD2 | TRBJ2-5 | TRBV12-5 | 16 | . | CASGLVLAGGGETQYF | TGTGCTAGTGGTTTGGTCCTAGCGGGGGGCGGGGAGACCCAGTACTTC
. | TRBJ2-3 | TRBV7-2 | 17 | . | CASSSTRLRTSTDTQYF | TGTGCCAGCAGCTCCACGAGACTCAGGACTAGCACAGATACGCAGTATTTT
. | TRBJ2-7 | TRBV7-2 | 15 | once | CASSFPEGGRDEQYF | TGTGCCAGCAGCTTCCCTGAGGGGGGGCGGGACGAGCAGTACTTC
. | TRBJ1-5 | TRBV19 | 12 | . | CASSMLNQPQHF | TGTGCCAGTAGTATGCTCAATCAGCCCCAGCATTTT
TRBD1 | TRBJ2-5 | TRBV7-8 | 15 | once | CASSLGQVTQETQYF | TGTGCCAGCAGTCTAGGACAGGTCACCCAAGAGACCCAGTACTTC
. | TRBJ2-3 | TRBV5-4 | 15 | . | CASSNEPGKADTQYF | TGTGCCAGCAGTAATGAACCGGGGAAAGCAGATACGCAGTATTTT
. | TRBJ2-1 | TRBV6-6 | 14 | . | CASSYLTRGNEQFF | TGTGCCAGCAGTTACTTAACCAGGGGCAATGAGCAGTTCTTC
TRBD1 | TRBJ2-4 | TRBV3-1/TRBV3-2 | 14 | . | CASSPRGPKNIQYF | TGTGCCAGCAGCCCCAGGGGGCCTAAAAACATTCAGTACTTC